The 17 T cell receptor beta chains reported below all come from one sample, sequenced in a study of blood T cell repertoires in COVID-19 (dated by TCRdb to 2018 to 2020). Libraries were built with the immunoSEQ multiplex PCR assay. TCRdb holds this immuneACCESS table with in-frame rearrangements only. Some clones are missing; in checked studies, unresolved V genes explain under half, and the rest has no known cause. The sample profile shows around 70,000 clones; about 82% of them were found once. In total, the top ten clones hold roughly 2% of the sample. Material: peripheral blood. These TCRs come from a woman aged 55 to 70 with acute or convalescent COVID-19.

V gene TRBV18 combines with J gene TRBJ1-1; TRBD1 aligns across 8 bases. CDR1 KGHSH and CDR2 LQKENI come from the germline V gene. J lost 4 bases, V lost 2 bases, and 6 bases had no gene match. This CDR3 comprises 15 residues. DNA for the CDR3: TGTGCCAGCTCACCAAGACAGGGGTTTGTCACTGAAGCTTTCTTT. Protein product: CASSPRQGFVTEAFF. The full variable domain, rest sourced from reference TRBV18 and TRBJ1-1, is NAGVMQNPRHLVRRRGQEARLRCSPMKGHSHVYWYRQLPEEGLKFMVYLQKENIIDESGMPKERFSAEFPKEGPSILRIQQVVRGDSAAYFCASSPRQGFVTEAFFGQGTRLTVV.

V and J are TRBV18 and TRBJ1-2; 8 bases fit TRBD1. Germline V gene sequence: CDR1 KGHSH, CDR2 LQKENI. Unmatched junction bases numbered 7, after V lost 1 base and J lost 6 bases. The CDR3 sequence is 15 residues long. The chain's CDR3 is CASSPRSGGLHGYTF. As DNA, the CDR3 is TGTGCCAGCTCACCACGGTCAGGGGGCCTGCATGGCTACACCTTC.

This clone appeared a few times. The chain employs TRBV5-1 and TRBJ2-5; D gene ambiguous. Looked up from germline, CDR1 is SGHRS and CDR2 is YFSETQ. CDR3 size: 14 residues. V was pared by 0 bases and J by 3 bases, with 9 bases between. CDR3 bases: TGCGCCAGCAGCTTGGCGCGTGAGAAAGAGACCCAGTACTTC. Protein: CASSLAREKETQYF.

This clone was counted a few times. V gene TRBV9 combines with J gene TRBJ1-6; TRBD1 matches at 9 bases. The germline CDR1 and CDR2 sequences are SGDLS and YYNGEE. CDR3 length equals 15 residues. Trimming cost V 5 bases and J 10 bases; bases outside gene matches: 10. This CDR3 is CASRAGTGRRSPLHF. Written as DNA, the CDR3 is TGTGCCAGCAGAGCCGGGACAGGGCGAAGATCACCCCTCCACTTT.

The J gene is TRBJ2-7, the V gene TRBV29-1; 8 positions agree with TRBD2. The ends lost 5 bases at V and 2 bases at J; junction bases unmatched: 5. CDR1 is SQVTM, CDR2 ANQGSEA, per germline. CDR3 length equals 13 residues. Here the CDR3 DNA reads TGCAGCGTTCAGGGAGCGGGGGCCTACGAGCAGTACTTC. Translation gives CSVQGAGAYEQYF.

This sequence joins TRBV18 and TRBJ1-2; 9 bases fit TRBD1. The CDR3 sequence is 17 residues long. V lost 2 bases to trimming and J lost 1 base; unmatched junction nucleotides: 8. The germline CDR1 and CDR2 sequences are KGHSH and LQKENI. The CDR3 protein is CASSPVGQGTYNYGYTF. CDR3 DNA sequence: TGTGCCAGCTCACCAGTCGGACAGGGGACCTATAACTATGGCTACACCTTC.

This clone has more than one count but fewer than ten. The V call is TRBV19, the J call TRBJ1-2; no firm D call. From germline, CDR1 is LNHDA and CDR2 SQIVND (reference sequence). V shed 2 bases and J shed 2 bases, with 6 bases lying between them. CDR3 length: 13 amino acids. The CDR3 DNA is TGTGCCAGTAGTATAAGTCGGAACTATGGCTACACCTTC. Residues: CASSISRNYGYTF. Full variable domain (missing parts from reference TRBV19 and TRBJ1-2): DGGITQSPKYLFRKEGQNVTLSCEQNLNHDAMYWYRQDPGQGLRLIYYSQIVNDFQKGDIAEGYSVSREKKESFPLTVTSAQKNPTAFYLCASSISRNYGYTFGSGTRLTVV.

CDR3 bases: TGTGCCAGTGCATCTAGTGCTAACTATGGCTACACCTTC. Translating gives CASASSANYGYTF. The chain carries TRBV5-4 and TRBJ1-2; D is uncertain. CDR3 size: 13 residues. Per germline, CDR1 SGHNT and CDR2 YYREEE (reference sequence). Trimming removed 8 bases from V and 0 bases from J, with 11 bases in between.

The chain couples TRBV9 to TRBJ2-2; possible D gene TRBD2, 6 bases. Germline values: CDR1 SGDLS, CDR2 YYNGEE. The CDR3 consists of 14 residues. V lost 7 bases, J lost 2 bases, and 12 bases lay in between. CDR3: CASSIADNTGELFF. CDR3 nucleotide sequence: TGTGCCAGCTCTATAGCGGATAACACCGGGGAGCTGTTTTTT.

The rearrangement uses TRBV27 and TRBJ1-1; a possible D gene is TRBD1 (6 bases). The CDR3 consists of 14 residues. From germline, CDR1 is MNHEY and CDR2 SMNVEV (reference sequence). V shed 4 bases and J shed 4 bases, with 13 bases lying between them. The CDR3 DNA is TGTGCCAGCAGTTCTCGGGCAGGGGTCACTGAAGCTTTCTTT. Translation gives CASSSRAGVTEAFF.

CDR3: CASTSRVASAAGELFF. The CDR3 region has the DNA TGCGCCAGCACCTCCAGGGTAGCATCGGCGGCCGGGGAGCTGTTTTTT. The chain has TRBV5-1 and TRBJ2-2; TRBD1 is a possible D gene (5 bases). The CDR3 length is 16 residues. Per germline, CDR1 SGHRS and CDR2 YFSETQ. The V end lost 6 bases, the J end lost 6 bases, and 21 bases lay between the germline ends.

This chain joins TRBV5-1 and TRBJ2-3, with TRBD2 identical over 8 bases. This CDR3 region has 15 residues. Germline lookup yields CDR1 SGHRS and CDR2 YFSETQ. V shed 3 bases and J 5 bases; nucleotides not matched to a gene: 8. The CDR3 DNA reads TGCGCCAGCAGCTCCATCGCGGGAGGAGGAGATACGCAGTATTTT. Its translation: CASSSIAGGGDTQYF.

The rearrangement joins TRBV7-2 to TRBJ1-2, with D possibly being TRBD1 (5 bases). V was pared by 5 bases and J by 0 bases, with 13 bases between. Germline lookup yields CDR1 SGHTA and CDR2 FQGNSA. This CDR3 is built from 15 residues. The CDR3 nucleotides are TGTGCCAGCAGCCCCCAGGGTGTAGCTAACTATGGCTACACCTTC. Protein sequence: CASSPQGVANYGYTF.

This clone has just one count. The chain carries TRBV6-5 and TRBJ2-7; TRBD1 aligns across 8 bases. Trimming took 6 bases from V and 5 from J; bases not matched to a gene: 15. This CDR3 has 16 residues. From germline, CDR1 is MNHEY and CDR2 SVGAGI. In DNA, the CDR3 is TGTGCCAGCAGGTACGGTCGACAGGGGAGGTACGACGAGCAGTACTTC. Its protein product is CASRYGRQGRYDEQYF.

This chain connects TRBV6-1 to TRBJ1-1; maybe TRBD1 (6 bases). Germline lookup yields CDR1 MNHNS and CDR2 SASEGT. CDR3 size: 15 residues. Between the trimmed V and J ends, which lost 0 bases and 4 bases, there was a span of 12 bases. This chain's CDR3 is CASSEAGGLGTEAFF. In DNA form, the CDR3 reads TGTGCCAGCAGTGAAGCGGGGGGGCTCGGCACTGAAGCTTTCTTT.

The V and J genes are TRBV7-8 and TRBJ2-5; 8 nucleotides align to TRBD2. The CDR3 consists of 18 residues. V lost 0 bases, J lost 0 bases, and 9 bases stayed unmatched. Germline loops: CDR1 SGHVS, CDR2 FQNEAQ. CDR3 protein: CASSLAVAGRYDQETQYF. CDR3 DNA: TGTGCCAGCAGCTTAGCGGTAGCGGGGAGGTACGACCAAGAGACCCAGTACTTC.

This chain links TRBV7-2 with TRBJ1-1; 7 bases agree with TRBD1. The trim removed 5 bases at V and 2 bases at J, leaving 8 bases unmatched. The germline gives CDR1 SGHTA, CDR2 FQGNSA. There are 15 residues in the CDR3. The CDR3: CASSLQSGGNTEAFF. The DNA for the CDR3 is TGTGCCAGCAGCCTTCAGTCAGGGGGAAACACTGAAGCTTTCTTT.